This is a list of T cell receptor beta chains from one sample in a study of identical twins. From the 5' RACE reads, TCRdb called clonotypes with MiXCR, one entry per CDR3 protein. The sample records about 480,000 distinct CDR3 sequences, around 14% being singletons. Another study also made use of these data, one on yellow fever vaccine responses in identical twins.

The specimen was CD4+ T cells sorted from blood. Every receptor here comes from a woman aged 18-29 years in good health. CDR3s include the opening cysteine and the closing phenylalanine or tryptophan. D genes are given only for firm matches. Clone size is given for some rows only: seen once, a few or many times, or a class if the clone is expanded.

j_call,d_call,clone_size,v_call,cdr3_nt,cdr3_aa
TRBJ2-7,TRBD2,few,TRBV5-1,TGCGCCAGCAGCTTGGTCTCTAGCGGGAGAACCTCCTACGAGCAGTACTTC,CASSLVSSGRTSYEQYF
TRBJ2-5,TRBD2,many,TRBV12-3/TRBV12-4,TGTGCCAGCAGTTTAGGTTCCAGCGGGAGAGAGACCCAGTACTTC,CASSLGSSGRETQYF
TRBJ1-5,NA,NA,TRBV20-1,TGCAGTGCCGGCCGGGGGAATCAGCCCCAGCATTTT,CSAGRGNQPQHF
TRBJ2-1,NA,many,TRBV20-1,TGCAGTGCTAGAACAGGGGGACTAGCCGGTAACCAGTTCTTC,CSARTGGLAGNQFF
TRBJ1-4,NA,few,TRBV28,TGTGCCAGCAGTTTTTCGGGGGGGCCGCGGCTGTTTTTT,CASSFSGGPRLFF
TRBJ2-2,TRBD2,NA,TRBV10-3,TGTGCCATCAGTGAGACTAGCGGGAGTCTAAACACCGGGGAGCTGTTTTTT,CAISETSGSLNTGELFF
TRBJ2-5,TRBD2,NA,TRBV5-5,TGTGCCAGCAGCGCCGGGGGGGCCTTAGAGACCCAGTACTTC,CASSAGGALETQYF
TRBJ2-7,NA,NA,TRBV4-2,TGTGCCAGCAGTCTCACGGGGGAATTTGCGTACGAGCAGTACTTC,CASSLTGEFAYEQYF
TRBJ2-3,NA,NA,TRBV6-5,TGTGCCAGCAGTTCCACAGGGGAGGGGGCAGATACGCAGTATTTT,CASSSTGEGADTQYF
TRBJ1-1,NA,few,TRBV12-3/TRBV12-4,TGTGCCAGCAGTACCTCGTACCCTGAAGCTTTCTTT,CASSTSYPEAFF
TRBJ2-1,NA,NA,TRBV9,TGTGCCAGCAGCGCAGAGGGTGGCAACAATGAGCAGTTCTTC,CASSAEGGNNEQFF
TRBJ2-7,NA,NA,TRBV11-2,TGTGCCAGCAGCATCACTGCTAGCGAGCGGGCTACCTACGAGGAGTACTTC,CASSITASERATYEEYF
TRBJ1-2,NA,few,TRBV3-1,TGTGCCAGCAGCCACCTGGCCAGGTCCAACTATGGCTACACCTTC,CASSHLARSNYGYTF
TRBJ2-1,NA,NA,TRBV5-1,TGCGCCAGCAGCTTTGAGCCAGGCCGCGATGAGCAGTTCTTC,CASSFEPGRDEQFF
TRBJ1-4,NA,few,TRBV3-1,TGTGCCAGCAGCTCGTCGGACCCGGGAGGGGAAAAACTGTTTTTT,CASSSSDPGGEKLFF
TRBJ2-7,NA,once,TRBV6-2/TRBV6-3,TGTGCCAGCAGTTCTTTTACGTGGGAGCAGTACTTC,CASSSFTWEQYF
TRBJ2-7,NA,few,TRBV5-1,TGCGCCAGCAGAAGGGGGATTAACTACGAGCAGTACTTC,CASRRGINYEQYF
TRBJ1-1,NA,few,TRBV20-1,TGCAGTGCCGGAGGGATGGACACTGAAGCTTTCTTT,CSAGGMDTEAFF
TRBJ2-1,TRBD2,NA,TRBV10-3,TGTGCCATCAGCGGACTAGCGGGGGACAATGAGCAGTTCTTC,CAISGLAGDNEQFF
TRBJ2-1,NA,NA,TRBV20-1,TGCAGTGCTAGAGATAGCCGGGACCCCCCCAATGAGCAGTTCTTC,CSARDSRDPPNEQFF
TRBJ2-7,NA,NA,TRBV11-2,TGTGCCAGCAAAGATAGAGGGCGGCGCCACGAGCAGTACTTC,CASKDRGRRHEQYF
TRBJ2-6,TRBD1,NA,TRBV11-2,TGTGCCAGCAGCTTACGAAGGGGGACAGGGGGAGTCGCTGGGGCCAACGTCCTGACTTTC,CASSLRRGTGGVAGANVLTF
TRBJ2-2,NA,few,TRBV4-2,TGTGCCAGCAGCCCAGAGACGAACACCGGGGAGCTGTTTTTT,CASSPETNTGELFF
TRBJ2-1,TRBD2,few,TRBV19,TGTGCCAACAAGCCCCCAGCGGGAGGGCCATACAATGAGCAGTTCTTC,CANKPPAGGPYNEQFF
TRBJ2-3,NA,few,TRBV7-6,TGTGCCAGCAGCTTCGGATCAGGGGGCACAGATACGCAGTATTTT,CASSFGSGGTDTQYF
TRBJ2-2,NA,many,TRBV27,TGTGCCAGCAGTTTATTCTCCGCTTGGAACACCGGGGAGCTGTTTTTT,CASSLFSAWNTGELFF
TRBJ2-3,TRBD1,few,TRBV4-2,TGTGCCAGCAGCCAGGGTCTCGGGACAGGGTTCACAGATACGCAGTATTTT,CASSQGLGTGFTDTQYF
TRBJ2-6,NA,NA,TRBV29-1,TGCAGCGTTGAAGACCGCGGGGCGAATACTGGGGCCAACGTCCTGACTTTC,CSVEDRGANTGANVLTF
TRBJ2-7,TRBD2,NA,TRBV20-1,TGCAGTGCTAGGGGTGGGAGGGACTACGAGCAGTACTTC,CSARGGRDYEQYF
TRBJ1-6,NA,NA,TRBV12-3/TRBV12-4,TGTGCCAGCAGAAACGACAGGAATAATTCACCCCTCCACTTT,CASRNDRNNSPLHF
TRBJ2-7,TRBD2,many,TRBV10-3,TGTGCCATCAGTGACCAACCTAGCGGGAGAAGCAATTACGAGCAGTACTTC,CAISDQPSGRSNYEQYF
TRBJ2-1,NA,NA,TRBV7-2,TGTGCCAGCAGCTTATCGGGGACCAATGAGCAGTTCTTC,CASSLSGTNEQFF
TRBJ2-2,TRBD2,few,TRBV4-3,TGCGCCAGCAGCCAAGATCGGGTGGTTCGATTAGCGGGAGCCGGGGAGCTGTTTTTT,CASSQDRVVRLAGAGELFF
TRBJ2-7,NA,NA,TRBV6-5,TGTGCCAGCAGTTACTCAGCGGAGCGGTACGAGCAGTACTTC,CASSYSAERYEQYF
TRBJ2-5,NA,NA,TRBV5-1,TGCGCCAGCAGTTCCGAGCCCGAGGCCCAGTACTTC,CASSSEPEAQYF
TRBJ2-1,TRBD2,NA,TRBV30,TGTGCCTGGAGACCGGGACTAGCGGGGGGATACAATGAGCAGTTCTTC,CAWRPGLAGGYNEQFF
TRBJ2-7,TRBD2,NA,TRBV5-1,TGCGCCAGCAGCTTGGAGCCTAGCGGGAGCTCTAGCTCCTACGAGCAGTACTTC,CASSLEPSGSSSSYEQYF
TRBJ2-3,TRBD2,NA,TRBV11-3,TGTGCCAGCAGCGCCCGACTAGCGGGGTGGACAGATACGCAGTATTTT,CASSARLAGWTDTQYF
TRBJ2-7,NA,NA,TRBV20-1,TGCAGTGCTAGATTTCCAGGGACCGCCTACGAGCAGTACTTC,CSARFPGTAYEQYF
TRBJ2-3,TRBD1,NA,TRBV28,TGTGCCTCGAAATTGACAGGGTCTGGCACAGATACGCAGTATTTT,CASKLTGSGTDTQYF
TRBJ1-2,NA,few,TRBV28,TGTGCCAGCAGTTTCAGGGGAAACTATGGCTACACCTTC,CASSFRGNYGYTF
TRBJ2-5,TRBD2,once,TRBV5-1,TGCGCCAGCAGCGCGACTAGCGGGGGGGCCGGAGAGACCCAGTACTTC,CASSATSGGAGETQYF
TRBJ2-1,TRBD2,NA,TRBV20-1,TGCAGTGCGAGAAAAGCGGGAGGGCCTTTGTATGAGCAGTTCTTC,CSARKAGGPLYEQFF
TRBJ2-6,NA,NA,TRBV7-9,TGTGCCAGCGGATTACGGGAATCTGGGGCCAACGTCCTGACTTTC,CASGLRESGANVLTF
TRBJ1-1,NA,many,TRBV20-1,TGCAGTGCTAGAGTGAAGGGTACTGAAGCTTTCTTT,CSARVKGTEAFF
TRBJ1-1,NA,NA,TRBV6-1,TGTGCCAGCAGCCGCAATACAGGGAACACTGAAGCTTTCTTT,CASSRNTGNTEAFF
TRBJ2-7,TRBD1,few,TRBV6-1,TGTGCCAGCAGTCGCCGGGACAGACCTAACGAGCAGTACTTC,CASSRRDRPNEQYF
TRBJ1-2,TRBD1,NA,TRBV3-1,TGTGCCAGCAGCCAAGACGGACAGGCCCGGGGCTATGGCTACACCTTC,CASSQDGQARGYGYTF
TRBJ2-4,NA,NA,TRBV19,TGTGCCAGTATGGGCAGGGGCTCCAAAAACATTCAGTACTTC,CASMGRGSKNIQYF
TRBJ2-7,NA,few,TRBV6-6,TGTGCCAGCGGAAGCGGACTACTATACGAGCAGTACTTC,CASGSGLLYEQYF
TRBJ2-5,NA,many,TRBV27,TGTGCCAGCAGTCCCATCCTCCAAGAGACCCAGTACTTC,CASSPILQETQYF
TRBJ2-3,TRBD2,many,TRBV7-3,TGTGCCAGCAGCTCAGGACTAGCGGGTAGGGCAGATACGCAGTATTTT,CASSSGLAGRADTQYF
TRBJ2-1,NA,NA,TRBV30,TGTGCCTGGAGTGAGGGGAATGTCAATGAGCAGTTCTTC,CAWSEGNVNEQFF
TRBJ2-5,NA,few,TRBV27,TGTGCCAGCAGTTCTAGTTTGGGACGAGAGACCCAGTACTTC,CASSSSLGRETQYF